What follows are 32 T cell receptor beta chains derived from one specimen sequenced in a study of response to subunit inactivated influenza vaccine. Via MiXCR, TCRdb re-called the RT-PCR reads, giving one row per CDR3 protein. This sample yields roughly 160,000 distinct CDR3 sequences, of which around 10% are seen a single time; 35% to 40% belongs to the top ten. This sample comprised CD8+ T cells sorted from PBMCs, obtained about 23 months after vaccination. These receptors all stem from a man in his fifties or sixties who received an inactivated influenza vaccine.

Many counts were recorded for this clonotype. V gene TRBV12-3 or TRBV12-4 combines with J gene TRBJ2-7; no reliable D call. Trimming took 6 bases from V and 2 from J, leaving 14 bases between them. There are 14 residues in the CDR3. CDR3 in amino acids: CASSTRYPTYEQYF. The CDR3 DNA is TGTGCCAGCAGCACCCGTTACCCTACCTACGAGCAGTACTTC.

CDR3 coding DNA: TGCGCCAGCGAGCTCGCAGATACGCAGTATTTT. Protein: CASELADTQYF. The chain combines TRBV10-2 with TRBJ2-3; D not resolved. The CDR3 runs 11 residues. Germline values: CDR1 WSHSY, CDR2 SAAADI. Trimming left V 8 bases short and J 4 bases short, with 7 bases between.

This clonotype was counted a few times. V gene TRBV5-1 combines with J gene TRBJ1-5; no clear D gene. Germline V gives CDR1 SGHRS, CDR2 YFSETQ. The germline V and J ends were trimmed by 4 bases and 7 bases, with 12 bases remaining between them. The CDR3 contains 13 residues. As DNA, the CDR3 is TGCGCCAGCAGCCTCTGGGGTCGCCAGCCCCAGCATTTT. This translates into CASSLWGRQPQHF.

CDR3 protein: CASSYSTSGSYSYEQYF. The CDR3 DNA reads TGTGCCAGCAGTTACTCGACTAGCGGGAGTTACTCCTACGAGCAGTACTTC. The chain couples TRBV6-2 or TRBV6-3 to TRBJ2-7, with TRBD2 matching 12 bases. Germline assignment: CDR1 MNHEY and CDR2 SVGEGT. With 0 bases clipped from V and 0 bases from J, the junction kept 3 bases outside the gene matches. The CDR3 extends over 17 amino acids.

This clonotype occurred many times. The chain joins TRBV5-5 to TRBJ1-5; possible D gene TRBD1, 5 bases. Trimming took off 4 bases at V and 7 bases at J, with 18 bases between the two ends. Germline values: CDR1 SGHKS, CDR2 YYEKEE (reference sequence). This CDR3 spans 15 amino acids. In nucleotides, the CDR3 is TGTGCCAGCAGCCCCGCCGGGACTGGGGTCCAGCCCCAGCATTTT. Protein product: CASSPAGTGVQPQHF.

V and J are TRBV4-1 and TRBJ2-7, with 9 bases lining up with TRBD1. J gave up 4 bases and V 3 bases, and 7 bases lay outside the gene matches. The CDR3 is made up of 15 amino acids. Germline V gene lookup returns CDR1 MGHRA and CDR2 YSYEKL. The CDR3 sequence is CASSHSGTGMYEQYF. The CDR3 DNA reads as TGCGCCAGCAGCCACTCCGGGACAGGGATGTACGAGCAGTACTTC.

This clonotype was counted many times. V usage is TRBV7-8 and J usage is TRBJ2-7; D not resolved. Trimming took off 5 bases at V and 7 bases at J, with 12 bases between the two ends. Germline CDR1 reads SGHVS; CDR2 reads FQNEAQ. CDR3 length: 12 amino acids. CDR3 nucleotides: TGTGCCAGCAGCGACGGGCTATTAGAGCAGTACTTC. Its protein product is CASSDGLLEQYF.

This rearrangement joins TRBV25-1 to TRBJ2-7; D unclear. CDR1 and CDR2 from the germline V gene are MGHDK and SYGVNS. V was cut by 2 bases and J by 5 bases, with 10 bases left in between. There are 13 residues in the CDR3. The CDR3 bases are TGTGCCAGCAGTGAACGTAGCAGCCACGAGCAGTACTTC. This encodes CASSERSSHEQYF.

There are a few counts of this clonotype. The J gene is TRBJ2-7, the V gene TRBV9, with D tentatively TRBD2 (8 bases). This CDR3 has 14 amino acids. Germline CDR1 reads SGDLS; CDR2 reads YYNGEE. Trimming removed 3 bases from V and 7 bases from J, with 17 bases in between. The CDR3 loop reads CASSEQGTSEEQYF. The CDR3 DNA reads TGTGCCAGCAGCGAACAGGGGACTAGTGAAGAGCAGTACTTC.

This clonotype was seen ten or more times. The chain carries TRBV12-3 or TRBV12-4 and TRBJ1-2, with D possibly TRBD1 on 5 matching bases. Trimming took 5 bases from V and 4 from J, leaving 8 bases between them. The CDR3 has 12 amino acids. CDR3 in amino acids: CASSRDSYGYTF. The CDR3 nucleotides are TGTGCCAGCAGTCGCGACAGCTATGGCTACACCTTC.

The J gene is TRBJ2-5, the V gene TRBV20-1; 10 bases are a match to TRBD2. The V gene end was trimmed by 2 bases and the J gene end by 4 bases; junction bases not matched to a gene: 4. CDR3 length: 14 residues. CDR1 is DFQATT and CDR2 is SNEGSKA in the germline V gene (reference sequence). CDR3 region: CSARLAGATETQYF. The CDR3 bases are TGCAGTGCTAGACTAGCGGGAGCGACAGAGACCCAGTACTTC.

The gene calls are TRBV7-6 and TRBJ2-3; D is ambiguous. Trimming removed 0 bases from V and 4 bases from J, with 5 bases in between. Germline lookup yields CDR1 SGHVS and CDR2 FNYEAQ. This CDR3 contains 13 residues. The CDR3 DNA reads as TGTGCCAGCAGCTTAGCTAACGCAGATACGCAGTATTTT. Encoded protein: CASSLANADTQYF.

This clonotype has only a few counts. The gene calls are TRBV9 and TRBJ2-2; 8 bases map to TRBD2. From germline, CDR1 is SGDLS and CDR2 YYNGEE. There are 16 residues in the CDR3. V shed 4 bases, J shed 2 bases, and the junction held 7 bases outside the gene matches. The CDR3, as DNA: TGTGCCAGCAGCCCCTGGGCGGGGGGCAACACCGGGGAGCTGTTTTTT. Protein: CASSPWAGGNTGELFF.

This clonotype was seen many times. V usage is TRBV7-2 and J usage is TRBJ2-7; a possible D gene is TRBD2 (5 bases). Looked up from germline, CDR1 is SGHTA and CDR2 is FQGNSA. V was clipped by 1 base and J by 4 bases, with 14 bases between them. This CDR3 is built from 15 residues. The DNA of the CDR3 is TGTGCCAGCAGCTTAGGATACGGCCCGGGGTACGAGCAGTACTTC. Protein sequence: CASSLGYGPGYEQYF. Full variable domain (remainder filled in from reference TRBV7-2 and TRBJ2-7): GAGVSQSPSNKVTEKGKDVELRCDPISGHTALYWYRQSLGQGLEFLIYFQGNSAPDKSGLPSDRFSAERTGGSVSTLTIQRTQQEDSAVYLCASSLGYGPGYEQYFGPGTRLTVT.

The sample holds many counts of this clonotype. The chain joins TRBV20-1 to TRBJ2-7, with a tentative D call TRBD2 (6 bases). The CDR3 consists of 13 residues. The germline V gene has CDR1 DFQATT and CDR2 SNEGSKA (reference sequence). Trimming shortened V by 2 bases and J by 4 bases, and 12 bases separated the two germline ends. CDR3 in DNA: TGCAGTGCTAGATGGGGGGATCGGTACGAGCAGTACTTC. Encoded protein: CSARWGDRYEQYF.

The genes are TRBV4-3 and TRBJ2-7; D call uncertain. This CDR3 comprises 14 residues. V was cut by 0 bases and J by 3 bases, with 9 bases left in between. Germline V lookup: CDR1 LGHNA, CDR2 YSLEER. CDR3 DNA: TGCGCCAGCAGCCAAGACGGAGACTTCTACGAGCAGTACTTC. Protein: CASSQDGDFYEQYF.

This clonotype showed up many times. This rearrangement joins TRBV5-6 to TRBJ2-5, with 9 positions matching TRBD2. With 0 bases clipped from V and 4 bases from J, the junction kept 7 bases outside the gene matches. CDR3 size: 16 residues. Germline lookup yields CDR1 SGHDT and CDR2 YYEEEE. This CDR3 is CASSLAPAGGRETQYF. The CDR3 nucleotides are TGTGCCAGCAGCTTGGCTCCAGCGGGAGGTCGAGAGACCCAGTACTTC.

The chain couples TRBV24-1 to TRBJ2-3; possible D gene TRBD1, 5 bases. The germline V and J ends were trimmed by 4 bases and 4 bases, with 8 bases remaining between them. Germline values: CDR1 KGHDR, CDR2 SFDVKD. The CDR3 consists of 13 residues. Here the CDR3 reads CATSDAGSDTQYF. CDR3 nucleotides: TGTGCCACCAGTGACGCAGGGTCAGATACGCAGTATTTT.

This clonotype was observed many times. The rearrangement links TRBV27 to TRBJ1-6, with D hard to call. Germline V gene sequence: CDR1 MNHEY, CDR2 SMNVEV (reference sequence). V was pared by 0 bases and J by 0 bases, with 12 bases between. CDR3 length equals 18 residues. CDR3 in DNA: TGTGCCAGCAGTTTATCTGTCGGAATAAGCTCCTATAATTCACCCCTCCACTTT. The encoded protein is CASSLSVGISSYNSPLHF.

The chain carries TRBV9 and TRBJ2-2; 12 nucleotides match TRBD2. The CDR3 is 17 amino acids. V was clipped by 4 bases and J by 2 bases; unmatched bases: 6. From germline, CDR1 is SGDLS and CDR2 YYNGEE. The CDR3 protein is CASSSGLAGYNTGELFF. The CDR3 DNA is TGTGCCAGCAGCTCAGGACTAGCGGGATATAACACCGGGGAGCTGTTTTTT.

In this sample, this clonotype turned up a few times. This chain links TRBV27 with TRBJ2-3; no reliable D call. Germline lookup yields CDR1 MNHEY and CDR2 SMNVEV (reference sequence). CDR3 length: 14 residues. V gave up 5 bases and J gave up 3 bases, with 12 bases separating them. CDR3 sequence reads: CASSLRLETDTQYF. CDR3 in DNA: TGTGCCAGCAGTCTACGGTTGGAAACAGATACGCAGTATTTT.

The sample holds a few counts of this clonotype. This CDR3 reads CASSLSHQGNTEAFF. The CDR3 coding sequence is TGTGCCAGCAGCCTCTCCCACCAAGGGAACACTGAAGCTTTCTTT. This chain joins TRBV9 and TRBJ1-1; D is ambiguous. V was cut by 4 bases and J by 1 base, with 14 bases left in between. The CDR3 is 15 residues long. Germline CDR1 and CDR2: SGDLS and YYNGEE.

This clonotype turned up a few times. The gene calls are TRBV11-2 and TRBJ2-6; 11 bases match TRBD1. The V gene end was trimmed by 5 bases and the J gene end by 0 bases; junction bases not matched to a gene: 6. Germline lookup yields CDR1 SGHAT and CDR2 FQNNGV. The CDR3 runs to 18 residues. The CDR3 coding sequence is TGTGCCAGCAGCCCCGGGACAGGGGGTTTCTCTGGGGCCAACGTCCTGACTTTC. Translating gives CASSPGTGGFSGANVLTF.

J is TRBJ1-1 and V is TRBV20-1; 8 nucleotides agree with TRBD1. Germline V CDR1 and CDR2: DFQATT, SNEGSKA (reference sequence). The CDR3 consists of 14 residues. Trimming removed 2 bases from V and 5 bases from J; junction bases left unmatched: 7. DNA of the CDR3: TGCAGTGCTAGACCCCAGGGGGCTGAAACTGAAGCTTTCTTT. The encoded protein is CSARPQGAETEAFF.

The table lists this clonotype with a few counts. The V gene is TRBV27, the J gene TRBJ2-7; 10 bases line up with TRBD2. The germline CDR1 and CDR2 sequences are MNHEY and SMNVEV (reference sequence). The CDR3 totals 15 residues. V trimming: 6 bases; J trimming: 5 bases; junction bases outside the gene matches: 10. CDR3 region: CASSGGTSVVHEQYF. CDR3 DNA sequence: TGTGCCAGCAGCGGCGGGACTAGCGTGGTCCACGAGCAGTACTTC.

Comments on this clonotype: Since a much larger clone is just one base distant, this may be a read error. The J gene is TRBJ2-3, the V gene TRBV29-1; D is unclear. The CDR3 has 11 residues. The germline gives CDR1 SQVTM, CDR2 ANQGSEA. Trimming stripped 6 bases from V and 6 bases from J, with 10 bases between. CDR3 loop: CSVDCVDTQYF. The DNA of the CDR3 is TGCAGCGTCGACTGTGTGGATACGCAGTATTTT.

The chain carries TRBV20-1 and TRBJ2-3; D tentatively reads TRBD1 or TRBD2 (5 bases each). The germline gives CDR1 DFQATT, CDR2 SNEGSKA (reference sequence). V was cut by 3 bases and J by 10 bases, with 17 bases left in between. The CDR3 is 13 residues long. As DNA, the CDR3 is TGCAGTGCTAGTTCCGGGACCGCCTGGGCGCAGTATTTT. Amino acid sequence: CSASSGTAWAQYF.

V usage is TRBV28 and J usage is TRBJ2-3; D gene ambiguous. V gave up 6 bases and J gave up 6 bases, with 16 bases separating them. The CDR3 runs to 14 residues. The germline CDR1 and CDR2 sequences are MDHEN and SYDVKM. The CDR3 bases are TGTGCCAGCAGCGCCCTGGGATCTACGGATACGCAGTATTTT. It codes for CASSALGSTDTQYF.

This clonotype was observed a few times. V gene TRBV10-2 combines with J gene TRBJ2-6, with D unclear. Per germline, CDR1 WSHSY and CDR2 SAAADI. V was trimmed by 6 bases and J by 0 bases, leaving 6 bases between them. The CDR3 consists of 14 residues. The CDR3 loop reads CASRGYSGANVLTF. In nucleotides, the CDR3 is TGCGCCAGCAGGGGGTACTCTGGGGCCAACGTCCTGACTTTC.

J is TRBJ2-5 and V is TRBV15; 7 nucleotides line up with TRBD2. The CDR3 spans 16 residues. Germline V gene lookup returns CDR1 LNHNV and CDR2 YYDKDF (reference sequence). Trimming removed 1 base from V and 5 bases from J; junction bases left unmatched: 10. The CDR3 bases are TGTGCCACCAGCAGAGTCTTTGCGGGAGCCGGGGAGACCCAGTACTTC. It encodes CATSRVFAGAGETQYF.

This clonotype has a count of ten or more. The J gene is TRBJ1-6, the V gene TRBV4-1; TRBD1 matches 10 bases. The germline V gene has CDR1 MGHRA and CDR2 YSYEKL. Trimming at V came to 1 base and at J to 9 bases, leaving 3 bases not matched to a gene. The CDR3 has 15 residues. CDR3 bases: TGCGCCAGCAGCCAAGGACAGGGGGCGGGTTCACCCCTCCACTTT. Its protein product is CASSQGQGAGSPLHF.

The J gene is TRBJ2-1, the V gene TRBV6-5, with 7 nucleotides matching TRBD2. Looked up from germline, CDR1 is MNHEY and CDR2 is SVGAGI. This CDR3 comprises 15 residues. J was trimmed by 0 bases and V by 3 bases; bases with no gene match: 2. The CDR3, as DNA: TGTGCCAGCAGTTATGGCGGGAGCTCCTACAATGAGCAGTTCTTC. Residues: CASSYGGSSYNEQFF.